This T cell receptor (beta chain) was observed in a study of TIL therapy for anti-PD-1-resistant metastatic lung cancer. Study as a whole: Tumors had a median PD-L1 proportion score of 5% to 6.5%.

The libraries were made with immunoSEQ v3. Sequencing was performed with immunoSEQ multiplex PCR; in TCRdb, only in-frame clones are kept and a portion is missing. This sample has 9,500 to 15,000 clones; 58% occur once, and the top ten carry more than 6%. Time point in this sample: pre-treatment sample, taken before nivolumab and TIL therapy. Tumor tissue came from excised metastases, mostly pleural nodules or supraclavicular lymph nodes. V was pared by 0 bases and J by 5 bases, with 9 bases of the junction left unmatched. The CDR3 is 16 residues long. Germline CDR1 is SGHTS and CDR2 is YDEGEE. The genes are TRBV5-8 and TRBJ1-2, with 8 bases lining up with TRBD1. The source of this sequence is a person aged 30 to 80 with non-small cell lung cancer. This material consisted of tumor tissue, taken at baseline. The CDR3 loop reads CASSLAQTGAFYGYTF. As DNA, the CDR3 is TGTGCCAGCAGCTTGGCCCAGACAGGGGCGTTTTATGGCTACACCTTC.